This T cell receptor beta chain was observed in a study of immune evolution from preneoplasia to lung adenocarcinoma. Patient tissue came from resections in Japan or China, 2014–2017. Two lung cancer pathologists independently confirmed each histologic diagnosis. Produced via immunoSEQ multiplex PCR; TCRdb's table is partial and in-frame only. The data hold about 41,000 clones, with 70% to 85% observed a single time. Germline V gives CDR1 SGHVS, CDR2 FNYEAQ. V was clipped by 6 bases and J by 4 bases, with 16 bases between them. The CDR3 sequence is 15 residues long. This clone came up once. The rearrangement joins TRBV7-6 to TRBJ2-1; no reliable D call. The sample comprised FFPE invasive lung adenocarcinoma tissue. The TCR comes from a person aged 55 to 75 with lung adenocarcinoma. The DNA of the CDR3 is TGTGCCAGCAGTCCACCCTCCGGCAGATACAATGAGCAGTTCTTC. It yields the protein CASSPPSGRYNEQFF.